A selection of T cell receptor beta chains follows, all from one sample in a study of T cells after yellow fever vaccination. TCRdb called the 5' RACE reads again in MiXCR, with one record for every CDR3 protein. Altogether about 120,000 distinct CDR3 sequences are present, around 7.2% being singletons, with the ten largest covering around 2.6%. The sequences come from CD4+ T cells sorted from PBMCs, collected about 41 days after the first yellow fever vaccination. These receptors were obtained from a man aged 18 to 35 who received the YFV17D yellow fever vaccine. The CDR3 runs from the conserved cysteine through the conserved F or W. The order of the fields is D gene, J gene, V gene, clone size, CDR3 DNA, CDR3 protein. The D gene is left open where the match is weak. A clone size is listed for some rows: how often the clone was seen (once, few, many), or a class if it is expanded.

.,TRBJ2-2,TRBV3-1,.,TGTGCCAGCAGCCAATTGTCCGGGGGCAACGGGGAGCTGTTTTTT,CASSQLSGGNGELFF
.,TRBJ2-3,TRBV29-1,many,TGCAGCGTTAACCCTGGGGCCCTCACAGATACGCAGTATTTT,CSVNPGALTDTQYF
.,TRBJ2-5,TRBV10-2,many,TGCGCCAGCAGTTGGTCTGGGACCCAGTACTTC,CASSWSGTQYF
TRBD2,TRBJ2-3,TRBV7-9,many,TGTGCCAGCAGCTTAGGAGTAGCGGGGTCGACAGATACGCAGTATTTT,CASSLGVAGSTDTQYF
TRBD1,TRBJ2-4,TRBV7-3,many,TGTGCCAGCAGCTTAACCTGGTGGGACAGGGGTGGAAAGTCTGCCAAAAACATTCAGTACTTC,CASSLTWWDRGGKSAKNIQYF
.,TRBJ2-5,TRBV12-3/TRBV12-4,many,TGTGCCAGCAGCCTGGGTAAATTTGGAGGTAGTCAAGAGACCCAGTACTTC,CASSLGKFGGSQETQYF
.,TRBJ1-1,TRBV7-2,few,TGTGCCAGCAGCTTAATGAGGGCTAGTAACACTGAAGCTTTCTTT,CASSLMRASNTEAFF
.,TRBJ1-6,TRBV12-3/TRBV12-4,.,TGTGCCAGCACCCAAAGTAATTCACCCCTCCACTTT,CASTQSNSPLHF
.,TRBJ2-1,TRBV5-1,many,TGCGCCAGCAGCCAGGCAGAAGTTTTAGGGGACCGCCCGTTCTTC,CASSQAEVLGDRPFF
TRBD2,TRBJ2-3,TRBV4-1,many,TGCGCCAGCAGCCAAGATGTGGGACTAGCGGGGAGTTCTACGCAGTATTTT,CASSQDVGLAGSSTQYF
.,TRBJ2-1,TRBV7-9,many,TGTGCCAGCAGCTTAGAATGGGAGCAGTTCTTC,CASSLEWEQFF
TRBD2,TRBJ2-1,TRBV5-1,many,TGCGCCAGCAGCTATGTCCCTAGACTAGCGGGGGGTACTGAGCAGTTCTTC,CASSYVPRLAGGTEQFF
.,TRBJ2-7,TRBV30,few,TGTGCCTGGAGTGTCGGCGGAAACTCCTACGAGCAGTACTTC,CAWSVGGNSYEQYF
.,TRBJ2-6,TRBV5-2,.,TGTGCCAGCAGCTCCCGGCCCGACTCTGGGGCCAACGTCCTGACTTTC,CASSSRPDSGANVLTF
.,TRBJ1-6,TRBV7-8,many,TGTGCCAGCAGCTCCCGCTCGGCGAGCGAACCCCTCCACTTT,CASSSRSASEPLHF
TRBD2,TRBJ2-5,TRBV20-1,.,TGCAGTACCCTCCGACTAGCGGGGGGGCAAGAGACCCAGTACTTC,CSTLRLAGGQETQYF
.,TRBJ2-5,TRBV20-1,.,TGCAGTGCTAGATTAGCAAGGGGCATTGTAGTCTTACAAGAGACCCAGTACTTC,CSARLARGIVVLQETQYF
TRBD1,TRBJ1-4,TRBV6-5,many,TGTGCCAGCAGTTCTGACAGGGTGGGGGAAAAACTGTTTTTT,CASSSDRVGEKLFF
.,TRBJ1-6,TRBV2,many,TGTGCCAGCACCAAATGGGCGGATCGTTCACCCCTCCACTTT,CASTKWADRSPLHF
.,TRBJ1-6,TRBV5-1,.,TGCGCCAGCAGCTTGGTTGTCGGAGGCCGGGACGGATCGTTACCCCTCCACTTT,CASSLVVGGRDGSLPLHF
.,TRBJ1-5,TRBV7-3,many,TGTGCCAGCAGCTTATGGGGGGACTATAATCAGCCCCAGCATTTT,CASSLWGDYNQPQHF
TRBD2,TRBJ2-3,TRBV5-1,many,TGCGCCAGCAGCGAGACACTGACTAGCGGGGAGCATACGCAGTATTTT,CASSETLTSGEHTQYF
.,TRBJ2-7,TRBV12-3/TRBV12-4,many,TGTGCCAGCAGTAGGAGTGGGGAAATCTACGAGCAGTACTTC,CASSRSGEIYEQYF
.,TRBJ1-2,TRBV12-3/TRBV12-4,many,TGTGCCAGCAGCACTTACAACTATGGCTACACCTTC,CASSTYNYGYTF
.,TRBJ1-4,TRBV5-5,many,TGTGCCAGCAGCTTCGGGGCGACAGCAAGTGAAAAACTGTTTTTT,CASSFGATASEKLFF
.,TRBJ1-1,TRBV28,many,TGTGCCGGCAAGACAGGAACTAACACTGAAGCTTTCTTT,CAGKTGTNTEAFF
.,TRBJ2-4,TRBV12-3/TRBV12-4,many,TGTGCCAGCAGACCCCGGGCGGCTAAAAACATTCAGTACTTC,CASRPRAAKNIQYF
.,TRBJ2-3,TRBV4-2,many,TGTGCCAGCAGCCAAGGACAATCCGCAGATACGCAGTATTTT,CASSQGQSADTQYF
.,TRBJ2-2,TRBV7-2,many,TGTGCCAGCAGCCCGCAGGGAACCGGGGAGCTGTTTTTT,CASSPQGTGELFF
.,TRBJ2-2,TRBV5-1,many,TGCGCCAGCAGGGCGAGTCTAGCACCCGGGGAGCTGTTTTTT,CASRASLAPGELFF
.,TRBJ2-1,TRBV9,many,TGTGCCAGCAGCGTAGTGGGAAGCTCCTACAATGAGCAGTTCTTC,CASSVVGSSYNEQFF
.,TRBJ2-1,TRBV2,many,TGTGCCAGCCAAGAGTACAATGAGCAGTTCTTC,CASQEYNEQFF
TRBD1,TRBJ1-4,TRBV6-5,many,TGTGCCAGCAGTCTTGACAGGGCGCGAGAAAAACTGTTTTTT,CASSLDRAREKLFF
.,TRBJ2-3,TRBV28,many,TGTGCCAGCAGACACAATATTGATACGCAGTATTTT,CASRHNIDTQYF
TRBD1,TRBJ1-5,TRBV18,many,TGTGCCAGCTCACCTAGGGACAGGGTTTGGAATCAGCCCCAGCATTTT,CASSPRDRVWNQPQHF
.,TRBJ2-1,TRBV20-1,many,TGCAGTGCTAGAGGTCTGAGGGCCTCCTACAATGAGCAGTTCTTC,CSARGLRASYNEQFF
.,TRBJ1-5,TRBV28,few,TGTGCCAGCAGCCGCCCAATCAGGGTCCGACAGCAGCCCCAGCATTTT,CASSRPIRVRQQPQHF
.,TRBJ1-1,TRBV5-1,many,TGCGCCAGCAGCTTGGATGGGGGTTGGGAAGCTTTCTTT,CASSLDGGWEAFF
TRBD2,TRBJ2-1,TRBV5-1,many,TGCGCCAGCAGCCCGCTCCCGGGGGGGGAGCAGAATGAGCAGTTCTTC,CASSPLPGGEQNEQFF
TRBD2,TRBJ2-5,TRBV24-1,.,TGTGCCACCAGTGGTCCCACCCTAGCGGGGATACAAGAGACCCAGTACTTC,CATSGPTLAGIQETQYF
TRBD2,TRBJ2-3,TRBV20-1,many,TGCAGTGCTTCCCGGGTAGCGGGGGCAAATACGCAGTATTTT,CSASRVAGANTQYF
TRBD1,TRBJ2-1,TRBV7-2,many,TGTGCCAGCACCCCCGGACAGGGATCCTACAATGAGCAGTTCTTC,CASTPGQGSYNEQFF
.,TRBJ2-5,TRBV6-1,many,TGTGCCAGCAGCCAATCCCCGACGGGACGGGAGACCCAGTACTTC,CASSQSPTGRETQYF
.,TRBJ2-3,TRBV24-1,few,TGTGCCACCAGCCCCAGGACACTCCCAGATACGCAGTATTTT,CATSPRTLPDTQYF
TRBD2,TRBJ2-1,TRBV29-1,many,TGCAGCGCCCTGACCTTAGCGGGCCGCGGGGGGACCTACAATGAGCAGTTCTTC,CSALTLAGRGGTYNEQFF
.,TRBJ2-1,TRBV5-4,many,TGTGCCAGCAGCTTGAGTCAGGGATCCTACAATGAGCAGTTCTTC,CASSLSQGSYNEQFF
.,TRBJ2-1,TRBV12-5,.,TGTGCTAGCCGCGGTGGTATCTACAATGAGCAGTTCTTC,CASRGGIYNEQFF